A selection of T cell receptor beta chains follows, all from one sample in a study of low-dose radiotherapy and immunotherapy resistance in tumors. Each CDR3 protein gets one entry after TCRdb re-called the reads with MiXCR. This table holds approximately 89,000 distinct CDR3 sequences, over 15% found once. The starting material was PBMCs, obtained before treatment. The origin of the receptors is a male donor with prostate cancer. The CDR3 runs from the conserved cysteine through the conserved F or W. The order of the fields is J gene, D gene, clone size, V gene, CDR3 protein, CDR3 DNA. The D gene is left open where the match is weak. Clone size is not always given. Where it is, it says once, few, many or a class for expanded clones.

TRBJ2-7	.	many	TRBV20-1	CSASLEQTLEQYF	TGCAGTGCTAGTCTAGAACAGACCCTCGAGCAGTACTTC
TRBJ2-5	.	many	TRBV6-2/TRBV6-3	CASSEGFGKQETQYF	TGTGCCAGCAGTGAAGGTTTTGGAAAACAAGAGACCCAGTACTTC
TRBJ2-1	.	many	TRBV9	CASSVSSARGYNEQFF	TGTGCCAGCAGCGTCTCTAGCGCCCGAGGGTACAATGAGCAGTTCTTC
TRBJ1-5	.	many	TRBV28	CASSPDSARTVRPQHF	TGTGCCAGCAGCCCCGATTCGGCACGGACGGTTAGGCCCCAGCATTTT
TRBJ2-7	TRBD1	many	TRBV5-1	CASTGTGGSVEQYF	TGCGCCAGCACGGGGACAGGGGGATCGGTCGAGCAGTACTTC
TRBJ2-3	TRBD2	many	TRBV6-5	CASSFSAGGIADTQYF	TGTGCCAGCAGTTTCTCAGCGGGAGGGATCGCAGATACGCAGTATTTT
TRBJ2-1	TRBD2	.	TRBV5-4	CASSGAGTSGAYNEQFF	TGTGCCAGCAGTGGAGCCGGGACTAGCGGGGCCTACAATGAGCAGTTCTTC
TRBJ2-3	TRBD2	.	TRBV5-5	CASSVSPRLQQRGGETDTQYF	TGTGCCAGCAGCGTGAGCCCCAGATTGCAGCAGCGGGGGGGCGAGACAGATACGCAGTATTTT
TRBJ1-1	.	few	TRBV20-1	CSASEPIRAWNTEAFF	TGCAGTGCTAGCGAGCCGATTCGGGCTTGGAACACTGAAGCTTTCTTT
TRBJ1-3	.	many	TRBV9	CASTGTSSGNTIYF	TGTGCCAGCACTGGCACCAGCTCTGGAAACACCATATATTTT
TRBJ2-1	TRBD2	.	TRBV5-1	CASSLQRWTSGNNEQFF	TGCGCCAGCAGCTTGCAGAGGTGGACTAGCGGAAACAATGAGCAGTTCTTC
TRBJ2-1	.	many	TRBV28	CASIPTRGEQFF	TGTGCCAGCATCCCCACCAGAGGTGAGCAGTTCTTC
TRBJ2-1	TRBD1	.	TRBV14	CASSQDHGTGYNEQFF	TGTGCCAGCAGCCAAGATCACGGGACAGGGTACAATGAGCAGTTCTTC
TRBJ2-1	.	.	TRBV18	CASSPLDGDPNEQFF	TGTGCCAGCTCACCACTTGACGGGGATCCCAATGAGCAGTTCTTC
TRBJ1-3	.	many	TRBV15	CATSRDNTNSGNTIYF	TGTGCCACCAGCAGAGATAATACCAACTCTGGAAACACCATATATTTT
TRBJ2-1	.	many	TRBV7-9	CASRNPGINEQFF	TGTGCCAGCAGGAATCCGGGGATTAATGAGCAGTTCTTC
TRBJ2-5	.	many	TRBV7-9	CASSLGRVGGQYGRNQETQYF	TGTGCCAGCAGCTTAGGCCGGGTAGGCGGACAGTACGGACGTAACCAAGAGACCCAGTACTTC
TRBJ1-2	.	few	TRBV10-3	CAISESVRDYGYTF	TGTGCCATCAGTGAGTCTGTACGAGACTATGGCTACACCTTC
TRBJ2-7	.	many	TRBV20-1	CSASAAGSNYEQYF	TGCAGTGCTAGCGCGGCAGGGAGTAACTACGAGCAGTACTTC
TRBJ2-1	.	many	TRBV6-2/TRBV6-3	CASKNILYNEQFF	TGTGCCAGCAAAAATATCCTCTACAATGAGCAGTTCTTC
TRBJ2-2	.	many	TRBV7-3	CASSRDSNTGELFF	TGTGCCAGCAGCAGAGACTCGAACACCGGGGAGCTGTTTTTT
TRBJ2-5	TRBD2	many	TRBV9	CASSVRPSGGKETQYF	TGTGCCAGCAGCGTGAGACCTAGCGGGGGAAAAGAGACCCAGTACTTC
TRBJ1-1	.	few	TRBV19	CASAPGGGRKTEAFF	TGTGCCAGTGCACCTGGTGGGGGGCGAAAGACTGAAGCTTTCTTT
TRBJ2-2	.	many	TRBV19	CASSNGGFTGELFF	TGTGCCAGTAGTAATGGGGGGTTCACCGGGGAGCTGTTTTTT
TRBJ2-2	.	many	TRBV11-2	CASSLDPITGELFF	TGTGCCAGCAGCTTAGACCCGATCACCGGGGAGCTGTTTTTT
TRBJ2-5	.	many	TRBV10-3	CAIKNDRLQETQYF	TGTGCCATCAAGAACGACAGACTCCAAGAGACCCAGTACTTC
TRBJ2-1	TRBD1	few	TRBV27	CASSRDRASYNEQFF	TGTGCCAGCAGTAGGGACAGGGCCTCCTACAATGAGCAGTTCTTC
TRBJ2-7	TRBD1	few	TRBV20-1	CSASPGQGYEQYF	TGCAGTGCTAGCCCAGGACAGGGCTACGAGCAGTACTTC
TRBJ1-1	.	many	TRBV2	CASSERGAGNTEAFF	TGTGCCAGCAGTGAACGAGGGGCGGGGAACACTGAAGCTTTCTTT
TRBJ2-5	TRBD2	many	TRBV5-1	CASSLDGLAVRTQETQYF	TGCGCCAGCAGCTTGGACGGACTAGCGGTGAGAACCCAAGAGACCCAGTACTTC
TRBJ2-5	TRBD2	many	TRBV7-3	CASSLGGGAQETQYF	TGTGCCAGCAGCCTAGGCGGGGGAGCACAAGAGACCCAGTACTTC
TRBJ2-4	.	.	TRBV12-3/TRBV12-4	CASSLNRGARYF	TGTGCCAGCAGTTTAAATCGGGGGGCCAGGTACTTC
TRBJ2-3	.	many	TRBV29-1	CSVGVSTDTQYF	TGCAGCGTTGGGGTTAGCACAGATACGCAGTATTTT